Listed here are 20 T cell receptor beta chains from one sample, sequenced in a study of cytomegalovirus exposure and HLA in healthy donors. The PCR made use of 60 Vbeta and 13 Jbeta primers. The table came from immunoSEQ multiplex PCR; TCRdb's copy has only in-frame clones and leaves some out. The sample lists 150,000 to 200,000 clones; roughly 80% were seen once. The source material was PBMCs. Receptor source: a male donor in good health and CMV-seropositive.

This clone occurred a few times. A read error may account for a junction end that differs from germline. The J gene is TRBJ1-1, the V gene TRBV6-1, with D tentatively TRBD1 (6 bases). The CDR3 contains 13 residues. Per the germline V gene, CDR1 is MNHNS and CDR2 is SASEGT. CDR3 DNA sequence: TGTGCCAGCCTCACAGGGACGAACGCTGAAGCTTTCTTT. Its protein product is CASLTGTNAEAFF.

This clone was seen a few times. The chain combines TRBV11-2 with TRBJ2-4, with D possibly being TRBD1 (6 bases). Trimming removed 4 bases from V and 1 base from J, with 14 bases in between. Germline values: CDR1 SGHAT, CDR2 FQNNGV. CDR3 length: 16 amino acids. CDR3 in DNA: TGTGCCAGCAGCTCACAGGGCTTAATTGCCAAAAACATTCAGTACTTC. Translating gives CASSSQGLIAKNIQYF.

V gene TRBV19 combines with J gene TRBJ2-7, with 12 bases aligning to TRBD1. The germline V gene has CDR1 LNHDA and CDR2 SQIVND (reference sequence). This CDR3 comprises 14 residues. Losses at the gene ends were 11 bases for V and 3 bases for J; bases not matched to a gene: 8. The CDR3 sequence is CAAPRDRGHYEQYF. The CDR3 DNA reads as TGTGCCGCCCCCCGGGACAGGGGGCACTACGAGCAGTACTTC.

The CDR3 nucleotides are TGTGCCATCGCATTGCGTGCGGCAGAGACCCAGTACTTC. As protein: CAIALRAAETQYF. This chain links TRBV6-4 with TRBJ2-5; D not certain. The CDR3 loop spans 13 amino acids. The V gene lost 10 bases and the J gene lost 4 bases, with 16 bases spanning the gap. Germline V CDR1 and CDR2: MRHNA, SNTAGT.

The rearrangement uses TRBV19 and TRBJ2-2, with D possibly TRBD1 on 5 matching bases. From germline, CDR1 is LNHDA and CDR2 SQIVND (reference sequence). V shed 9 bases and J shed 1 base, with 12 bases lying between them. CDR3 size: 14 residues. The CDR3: CASGHELNTGELFF. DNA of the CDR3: TGTGCCAGCGGACATGAGCTGAACACCGGGGAGCTGTTTTTT. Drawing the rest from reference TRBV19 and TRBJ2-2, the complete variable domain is DGGITQSPKYLFRKEGQNVTLSCEQNLNHDAMYWYRQDPGQGLRLIYYSQIVNDFQKGDIAEGYSVSREKKESFPLTVTSAQKNPTAFYLCASGHELNTGELFFGEGSRLTVL.

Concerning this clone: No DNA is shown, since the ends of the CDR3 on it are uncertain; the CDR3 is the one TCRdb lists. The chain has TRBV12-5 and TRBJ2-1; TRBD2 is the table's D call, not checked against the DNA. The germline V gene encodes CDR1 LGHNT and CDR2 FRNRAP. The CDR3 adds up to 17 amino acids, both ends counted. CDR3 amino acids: CASGLAQAGNLYNEQFF.

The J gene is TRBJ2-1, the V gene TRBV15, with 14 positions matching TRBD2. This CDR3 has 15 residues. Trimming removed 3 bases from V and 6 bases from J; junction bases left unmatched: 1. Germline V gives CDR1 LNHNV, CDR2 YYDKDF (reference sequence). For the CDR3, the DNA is TGTGCCACCAGCAGGACTAGCGGGGGGGCCAATGAGCAGTTCTTC. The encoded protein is CATSRTSGGANEQFF.

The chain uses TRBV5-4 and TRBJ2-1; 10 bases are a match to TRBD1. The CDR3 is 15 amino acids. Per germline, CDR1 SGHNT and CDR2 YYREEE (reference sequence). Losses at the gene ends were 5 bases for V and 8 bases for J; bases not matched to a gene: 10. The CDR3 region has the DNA TGTGCCAGCAGTCCCGGGACAGGGGTAGGAGATGAGCAGTTCTTC. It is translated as CASSPGTGVGDEQFF.

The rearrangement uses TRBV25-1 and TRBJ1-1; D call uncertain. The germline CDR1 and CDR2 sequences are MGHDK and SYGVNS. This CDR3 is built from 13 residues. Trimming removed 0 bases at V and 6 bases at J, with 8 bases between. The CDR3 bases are TGTGCCAGCAGTGAATACGAGAAATCTGAAGCTTTCTTT. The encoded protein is CASSEYEKSEAFF.

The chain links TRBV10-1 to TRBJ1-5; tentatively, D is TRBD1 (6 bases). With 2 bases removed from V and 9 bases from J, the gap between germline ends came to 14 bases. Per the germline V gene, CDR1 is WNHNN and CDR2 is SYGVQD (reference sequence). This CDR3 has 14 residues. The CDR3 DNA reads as TGCGCCAGCAGTGAGGGGGGGGACACTTCGCCCCAGCATTTT. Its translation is CASSEGGDTSPQHF.

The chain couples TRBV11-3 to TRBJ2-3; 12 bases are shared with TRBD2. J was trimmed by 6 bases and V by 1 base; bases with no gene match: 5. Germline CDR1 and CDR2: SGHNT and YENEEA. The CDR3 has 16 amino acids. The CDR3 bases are TGTGCCAGCAGCTTAGGGACTAGCGGGATGAGCGATACGCAGTATTTT. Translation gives CASSLGTSGMSDTQYF. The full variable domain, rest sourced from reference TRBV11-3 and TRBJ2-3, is EAGVVQSPRYKIIEKKQPVAFWCNPISGHNTLYWYLQNLGQGPELLIRYENEEAVDDSQLPKDRFSAERLKGVDSTLKIQPAELGDSAVYLCASSLGTSGMSDTQYFGPGTRLTVL.

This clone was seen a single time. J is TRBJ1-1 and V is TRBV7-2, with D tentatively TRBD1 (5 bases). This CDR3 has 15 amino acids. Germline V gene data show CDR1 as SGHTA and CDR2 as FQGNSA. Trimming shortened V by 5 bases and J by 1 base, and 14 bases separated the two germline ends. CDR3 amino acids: CASSRGGSTNTEAFF. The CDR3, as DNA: TGTGCCAGCAGCCGGGGGGGGTCGACGAACACTGAAGCTTTCTTT. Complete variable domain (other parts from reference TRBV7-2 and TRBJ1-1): GAGVSQSPSNKVTEKGKDVELRCDPISGHTALYWYRQSLGQGLEFLIYFQGNSAPDKSGLPSDRFSAERTGGSVSTLTIQRTQQEDSAVYLCASSRGGSTNTEAFFGQGTRLTVV.

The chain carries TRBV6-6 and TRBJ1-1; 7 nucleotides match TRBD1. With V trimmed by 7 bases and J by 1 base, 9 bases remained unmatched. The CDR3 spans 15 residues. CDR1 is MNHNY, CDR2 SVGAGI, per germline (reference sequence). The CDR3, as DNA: TGTGCCAGCATCTTACAGGGGTATTCGAACACTGAAGCTTTCTTT. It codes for CASILQGYSNTEAFF.

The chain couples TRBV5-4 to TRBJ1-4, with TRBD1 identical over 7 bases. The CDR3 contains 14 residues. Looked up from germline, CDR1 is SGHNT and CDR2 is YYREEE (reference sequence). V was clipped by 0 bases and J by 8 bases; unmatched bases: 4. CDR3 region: CASSLEGGGEKLFF. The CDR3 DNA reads TGTGCCAGCAGCTTGGAAGGGGGCGGGGAAAAACTGTTTTTT. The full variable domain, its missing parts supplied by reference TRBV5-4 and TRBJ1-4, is ETGVTQSPTHLIKTRGQQVTLRCSSQSGHNTVSWYQQALGQGPQFIFQYYREEENGRGNFPPRFSGLQFPNYSSELNVNALELDDSALYLCASSLEGGGEKLFFGSGTQLSVL.

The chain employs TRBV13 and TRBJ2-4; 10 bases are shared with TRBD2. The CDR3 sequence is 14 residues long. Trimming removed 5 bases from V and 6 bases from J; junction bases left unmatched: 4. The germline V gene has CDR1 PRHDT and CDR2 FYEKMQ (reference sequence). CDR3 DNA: TGTGCCAGCAGCGCCGGGACTAGCGTAAACATTCAGTACTTC. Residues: CASSAGTSVNIQYF.

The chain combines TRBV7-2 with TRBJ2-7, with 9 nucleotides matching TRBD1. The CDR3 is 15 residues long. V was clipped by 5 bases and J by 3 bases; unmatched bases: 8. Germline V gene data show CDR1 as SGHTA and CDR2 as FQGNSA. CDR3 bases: TGTGCCAGCAGCGCCCGGAGGGGACAGGGCTACGAGCAGTACTTC. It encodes CASSARRGQGYEQYF.

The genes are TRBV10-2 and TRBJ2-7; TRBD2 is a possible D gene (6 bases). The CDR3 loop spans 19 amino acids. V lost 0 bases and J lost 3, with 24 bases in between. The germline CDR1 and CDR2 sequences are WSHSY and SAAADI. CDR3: CASSESRGRINPSNYEQYF. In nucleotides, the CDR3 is TGCGCCAGCAGTGAGTCGCGGGGACGAATCAACCCATCCAACTACGAGCAGTACTTC.

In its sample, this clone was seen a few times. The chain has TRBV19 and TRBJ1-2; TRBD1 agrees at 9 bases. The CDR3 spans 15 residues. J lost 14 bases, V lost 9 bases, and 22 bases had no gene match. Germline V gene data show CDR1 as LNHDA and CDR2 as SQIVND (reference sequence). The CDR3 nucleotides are TGTGCCAGCGTAAATTCCGGGACAGGGTCCCCTCAACGGACCTTC. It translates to CASVNSGTGSPQRTF.

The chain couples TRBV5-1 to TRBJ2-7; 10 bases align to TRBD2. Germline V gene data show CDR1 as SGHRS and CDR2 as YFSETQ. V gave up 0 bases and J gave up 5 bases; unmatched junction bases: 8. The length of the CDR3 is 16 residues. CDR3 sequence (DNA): TGCGCCAGCAGCTTGGCCACTAGCGGGGCTGGTAACGAGCAGTACTTC. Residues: CASSLATSGAGNEQYF.

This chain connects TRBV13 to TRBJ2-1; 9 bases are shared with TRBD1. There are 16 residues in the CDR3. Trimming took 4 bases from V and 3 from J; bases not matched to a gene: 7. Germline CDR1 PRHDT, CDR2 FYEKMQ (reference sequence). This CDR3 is CASSSLGTGLYNEQFF. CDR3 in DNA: TGTGCCAGCAGCTCCCTCGGGACAGGGCTCTACAATGAGCAGTTCTTC.